This T cell receptor (beta chain) was obtained from a study of cytomegalovirus exposure and HLA in healthy donors. Study results and limitations: The authors confirmed in vitro that three CMV-associated chains were specific for CMV antigens. First-cohort TCR clusters tended to co-occur in the roughly 130 validation repertoires, a later analysis found. TCR beta chains numbering under 200 were designated cytomegalovirus-associated.

Repertoires were generated with immunoSEQ multiplex PCR, while TCRdb's copy carries only in-frame clones and drops some. The sample has tens of thousands of clones; about 95% are singletons. Notes on this clone: Antigen unknown.

The donors belonged to the approximately 120-subject validation cohort, separate from the approximately 700-subject first cohort. This CDR3 is built from 16 residues. V gave up 1 base and J gave up 4 bases, with 15 bases separating them. Germline CDR1 is LGHNA and CDR2 is YSLEER. Sequenced input: PBMCs. This TCR was recovered from a woman aged 18 to 35 in good health and CMV-seronegative. This chain uses TRBV4-3 with TRBJ2-3; no firm D call. The CDR3 DNA reads as TGCGCCAGCAGCCAAGTTGATAGATCTATCGCAGATACGCAGTATTTT. It is translated as CASSQVDRSIADTQYF.